Listed below are T cell receptor beta chains from one sample, sequenced in a study of shared clonotypes between healthy human individuals. Libraries were prepared by immunoSEQ multiplex PCR; TCRdb keeps only in-frame clonotypes and omits some of them. The data show around 1.1 million clones, roughly 80% seen once. Sequenced: memory CD4+ T cells from PBMCs. Every receptor here comes from a man aged 18-30 years in good health. Some clones in this sample may be carry-over from other donors' samples. The CDR3 runs from the conserved cysteine through the conserved F or W. Size is omitted from some rows. Given values are once, few, many or a class for expanded clones.

V gene: TRBV28
clone size: NA
CDR3 protein: CASSLTWTEAFF

V gene: TRBV18
clone size: NA
CDR3 protein: CASSPARGSNEQYF

V gene: TRBV5-1
clone size: NA
CDR3 protein: CASSLDTTSAAQYF

V gene: TRBV5-8
clone size: NA
CDR3 protein: CASSDWFPTNEKLFF

V gene: TRBV28
clone size: NA
CDR3 protein: CASSLVRTGGMNTEAFF

V gene: TRBV28
clone size: NA
CDR3 protein: CASSQGQGYTF

V gene: TRBV6-1
clone size: NA
CDR3 protein: CASSLQGNTIYF

V gene: TRBV11-1
clone size: once
CDR3 protein: CASSLGLAGRGKNIQYF

V gene: TRBV21-1
clone size: NA
CDR3 protein: CASSKQPSGSSYEQYF

V gene: TRBV25-1
clone size: NA
CDR3 protein: CASASDRGVGETQYF

V gene: TRBV28
clone size: NA
CDR3 protein: CAIQAGAYNEQFF

V gene: TRBV15
clone size: NA
CDR3 protein: CATSRDRAGELFF

V gene: TRBV5-6
clone size: NA
CDR3 protein: CASSFDLNTEAFF

V gene: TRBV7-2
clone size: NA
CDR3 protein: CASSLFHANYGYTF

V gene: TRBV7-3
clone size: NA
CDR3 protein: CASSLVTGAHRPEQYF

V gene: TRBV5-1
clone size: NA
CDR3 protein: CASSFGAEETQYF

V gene: TRBV4-2
clone size: many
CDR3 protein: CASSQARSSYEQYF

V gene: TRBV7-9
clone size: NA
CDR3 protein: CASSWDRGGSYF

V gene: TRBV28
clone size: NA
CDR3 protein: CASSRDTSNQPQHF

V gene: TRBV2
clone size: NA
CDR3 protein: CASKQEANTEAFF

V gene: TRBV6-1
clone size: NA
CDR3 protein: CASSEWREVGGEQYF

V gene: TRBV6-5
clone size: NA
CDR3 protein: CASSLNGGDEQYF

V gene: TRBV6-6
clone size: NA
CDR3 protein: CASSRQGYYGYTF

V gene: TRBV28
clone size: few
CDR3 protein: CASRSGTAQETQYF

V gene: TRBV28
clone size: few
CDR3 protein: CASSLATGMLTNQPQHF

V gene: TRBV7-2
clone size: few
CDR3 protein: CASSLGVGGGMTDTQYF

V gene: TRBV7-9
clone size: NA
CDR3 protein: CASSPGAQGTQYF

V gene: TRBV5-4
clone size: NA
CDR3 protein: CASSRDSLSGNTIYF

V gene: TRBV4-2
clone size: NA
CDR3 protein: CASSQQRYEQYF

V gene: TRBV27
clone size: NA
CDR3 protein: CASGWGRTKAFF

V gene: TRBV5-4
clone size: NA
CDR3 protein: CASKDRFQETQYF

V gene: TRBV28
clone size: NA
CDR3 protein: CASSLSDRGVYEQYF

V gene: TRBV15
clone size: NA
CDR3 protein: CATSRDTKETQYF

V gene: TRBV6-1
clone size: NA
CDR3 protein: CASSGNNWQFF

V gene: TRBV6-4
clone size: NA
CDR3 protein: CASTVNLDHSYEQYF

V gene: TRBV18
clone size: NA
CDR3 protein: CASSPTVDSNYGYTF

V gene: TRBV28
clone size: few
CDR3 protein: CASSFGTSGRAPDTQYF

V gene: TRBV5-1
clone size: NA
CDR3 protein: CASSLVGYEQYF

V gene: TRBV28
clone size: few
CDR3 protein: CASARGRVNEQFF

V gene: TRBV7-2
clone size: NA
CDR3 protein: CASSLVGTSGYKNIQYF

V gene: TRBV28
clone size: NA
CDR3 protein: CASSPTGGLRPQHF

V gene: TRBV2
clone size: once
CDR3 protein: CASSEVRQGAYSNQPQHF